These 12 T cell receptor beta chains share one sample of origin, sequenced in a study of T cell repertoires in cytomegalovirus infection. Antigens of these TCRs are unknown. One entry per CDR3 protein, called by TCRdb with MiXCR from the reads. The sample holds 50,000 or so distinct CDR3 sequences, roughly 19% seen once. This specimen was CD8+ T cells from cultured PBMCs, taken from culture after CMV antigen stimulation. The receptors derive from a human donor in good health (CMV status not recorded). Some clones in this sample may be carry-over from other donors' samples.

The chain carries TRBV28 and TRBJ2-2; D not certain. There are 13 residues in the CDR3. V was cut by 3 bases and J by 6 bases, with 8 bases left in between. Germline CDR1 MDHEN, CDR2 SYDVKM. The CDR3 DNA reads TGTGCCAGCAGTTTCGGAGCCCCCGGGGAGCTGTTTTTT. This gives the protein CASSFGAPGELFF.

This clonotype was seen only a few times. The chain employs TRBV4-3 and TRBJ1-2; the match to TRBD1 covers 7 bases. This CDR3 spans 14 amino acids. Germline values: CDR1 LGHNA, CDR2 YSLEER. V trimming: 2 bases; J trimming: 4 bases; junction bases outside the gene matches: 4. CDR3 residues: CASSQFGQAYGYTF. DNA of the CDR3: TGCGCCAGCAGCCAATTCGGACAGGCCTATGGCTACACCTTC.

Many counts were recorded for this clonotype. The DNA of the CDR3 is TGTGCCAGCAGTGAAGCGTTCGATCCGGCCGACTATGGCTACACCTTC. Protein product: CASSEAFDPADYGYTF. The chain links TRBV6-1 to TRBJ1-2, with D unresolved. V was cut by 0 bases and J by 3 bases, with 14 bases left in between. The CDR3 loop spans 16 amino acids. Germline CDR1 reads MNHNS; CDR2 reads SASEGT.

V usage is TRBV27 and J usage is TRBJ2-1; D is unresolved. V was shortened by 5 bases and J by 8 bases, with 10 bases between the two germline ends. In germline, CDR1 is MNHEY, CDR2 SMNVEV (reference sequence). The CDR3 covers 12 residues. The CDR3 nucleotides read TGTGCCAGCAGTCCTACCCCTTATGAGCAGTTCTTC. Translated: CASSPTPYEQFF.

The chain is built from TRBV7-9 and TRBJ2-7; the match to TRBD2 covers 8 bases. The CDR3 contains 16 residues. J was trimmed by 0 bases and V by 1 base; bases with no gene match: 5. Germline assignment: CDR1 SEHNR and CDR2 FQNEAQ (reference sequence). The CDR3 DNA sequence: TGTGCCAGCAGCTTAGGAACCGGGACTAGCTCCTACGAGCAGTACTTC. Its translation is CASSLGTGTSSYEQYF.

This clonotype appeared many times. V and J are TRBV4-1 and TRBJ2-5; possible D gene TRBD2, 5 bases. In germline, CDR1 is MGHRA, CDR2 YSYEKL. CDR3 length: 15 amino acids. V was pared by 0 bases and J by 3 bases, with 11 bases between. CDR3 in DNA: TGCGCCAGCAGCCAAGACGGCCTAGCAGAAGAGACCCAGTACTTC. It encodes CASSQDGLAEETQYF.

This clonotype was recorded many times. V gene TRBV6-2 or TRBV6-3 combines with J gene TRBJ2-2; perhaps TRBD1 as D (6 bases). In germline, CDR1 is MNHEY, CDR2 SVGEGT. The CDR3 sequence is 17 residues long. V was shortened by 6 bases and J by 4 bases, with 21 bases between the two germline ends. The CDR3, as DNA: TGTGCCAGCAGGCCACCTCCCAGGGGCCTAGGCACCGGGGAGCTGTTTTTT. It translates to CASRPPPRGLGTGELFF.

This clonotype showed up many times. The chain carries TRBV4-2 and TRBJ1-5; D not resolved. The V end was cut by 4 bases, the J end by 5 bases, with 18 bases between. CDR1 is LGHNA and CDR2 is YNFKEQ in the germline V gene. This CDR3 region has 16 residues. In DNA form, the CDR3 reads TGTGCCAGCAGCCCAGGAGTGGGTAACGTGGATCAGCCCCAGCATTTT. Its protein product is CASSPGVGNVDQPQHF.

This clonotype was detected ten times or more. The chain joins TRBV5-4 to TRBJ2-2, with 8 bases aligning to TRBD2. There are 16 residues in the CDR3. Trimming removed 5 bases from V and 2 bases from J; junction bases left unmatched: 8. Germline loops: CDR1 SGHNT, CDR2 YYREEE (reference sequence). CDR3 bases: TGTGCCAGCAGTCCTGGACTAGCCGATAACACCGGGGAGCTGTTTTTT. Residues: CASSPGLADNTGELFF. The whole variable domain, remainder taken from reference TRBV5-4 and TRBJ2-2, is ETGVTQSPTHLIKTRGQQVTLRCSSQSGHNTVSWYQQALGQGPQFIFQYYREEENGRGNFPPRFSGLQFPNYSSELNVNALELDDSALYLCASSPGLADNTGELFFGEGSRLTVL.

The chain employs TRBV27 and TRBJ2-3, with unresolved D. V was trimmed by 5 bases and J by 0 bases, leaving 12 bases between them. Per germline, CDR1 MNHEY and CDR2 SMNVEV (reference sequence). The CDR3 consists of 15 residues. CDR3 region: CASSRLQTSTDTQYF. The CDR3 DNA is TGTGCCAGCAGTAGGTTGCAGACTAGCACAGATACGCAGTATTTT.

The rearrangement links TRBV7-2 to TRBJ1-1; D remains ambiguous. The CDR3 covers 15 residues. V lost 2 bases, J lost 6 bases, and 16 bases lay in between. Germline CDR1 reads SGHTA; CDR2 reads FQGNSA. The DNA for the CDR3 is TGTGCCAGCAGCTTAAGCTCGGGTGTCGGGGCTGAAGCTTTCTTT. It is translated as CASSLSSGVGAEAFF.

The CDR3, as DNA: TGTGCCAGCAGTGAATCGTGGCTAGCGGGAGGACTAAGCTCCTACAATGAGCAGTTCTTC. Translating it yields CASSESWLAGGLSSYNEQFF. V is TRBV2 and J is TRBJ2-1, with TRBD2 matching 11 bases. The CDR3 sequence is 20 residues long. Germline CDR1 SNHLY, CDR2 FYNNEI. V was pared by 2 bases and J by 0 bases, with 12 bases of the junction left unmatched.